These T cell receptor beta chains were read from a single sample in a study of blood T cell repertoires in COVID-19. Clones were sequenced by immunoSEQ multiplex PCR, and TCRdb holds only the in-frame ones, with some missing. Among roughly 20,000 clones listed, roughly nine tenths were seen once. Sequenced material: peripheral blood. The receptors originated from a human donor with active COVID-19. The donor label of this sample is uncertain. Each CDR3 is given with its conserved first and last residue. A D gene is named only where the DNA matches it firmly. Clone size appears in some rows only: once, few, many, or a class for an expanded clone.

size	J	D	V	DNA	CDR3
-	TRBJ2-2	TRBD1	TRBV19	TGTGCCAGTAGAGGGGGCCTGAACACCGGGGAGCTGTTTTTT	CASRGGLNTGELFF
-	TRBJ2-5	TRBD2	TRBV11-3	TGTGCCAGCAGCCTGGACGTTGGCGGGAGCCAAGAGACCCAGTACTTC	CASSLDVGGSQETQYF
-	TRBJ2-5	-	TRBV3-1/TRBV3-2	TGTGCCAGCAGCCAATGGTCAGGGGTGTTCCAAGAGACCCAGTACTTC	CASSQWSGVFQETQYF
-	TRBJ1-3	-	TRBV9	TGTGCCAGCAGCGTAAACAGTGGAAACACCATATATTTT	CASSVNSGNTIYF
-	TRBJ2-2	TRBD2	TRBV5-4	TGTGCCAGCAGCGGGGGACTAGCGGGAACGGGGGAGCTGTTTTTT	CASSGGLAGTGELFF
-	TRBJ1-1	-	TRBV28	TGTGCCAGCAGTTTATCCGGGTCAGAAGAAGCTTTCTTT	CASSLSGSEEAFF
-	TRBJ1-2	TRBD1	TRBV27	TGTGCCAGCAGTTTCACTGGACAGGGTGGCTACACCTTC	CASSFTGQGGYTF
-	TRBJ1-3	-	TRBV12-3/TRBV12-4	TGTGCCAGCAGCCGGAACACCATATATTTT	CASSRNTIYF
-	TRBJ2-7	TRBD1	TRBV24-1	TGTGCCACCAGTGATTGGGGGACAGGGGGACCCACGGTGGGGCAGTACTTC	CATSDWGTGGPTVGQYF
-	TRBJ2-3	TRBD2	TRBV7-3	TGTGCCAGCAGCCCCTGGGGCGGGGGGGCCGATACGCAGTATTTT	CASSPWGGGADTQYF
-	TRBJ1-4	-	TRBV12-3/TRBV12-4	TGTGCCAGCAGTTTAGGGAGTAATGAAAAACTGTTTTTT	CASSLGSNEKLFF
-	TRBJ2-1	TRBD2	TRBV4-1	TGCGCCAGCAGCCACGGGAGGGAGCGGAGGTACAATGAGCAGTTCTTC	CASSHGRERRYNEQFF
-	TRBJ1-4	TRBD1	TRBV6-1	TGTGCCAGCAGTGAAAGGGCAGGGGGGAGTGAAAAACTGTTTTTT	CASSERAGGSEKLFF
-	TRBJ2-7	TRBD2	TRBV3-1/TRBV3-2	TGTGCCAGCAGCCAAGATGACGGACTAGCGTACGAGCAGTACTTC	CASSQDDGLAYEQYF
-	TRBJ2-1	TRBD2	TRBV11-2	TGTGCCAGCAGCATTAGCGGGGTTAGGGGTGAGCAGTTCTTC	CASSISGVRGEQFF
-	TRBJ2-7	-	TRBV5-1	TGCGCCAGCAGCTACGGGGGGCTGGACGAGCAGTACTTC	CASSYGGLDEQYF
-	TRBJ2-3	-	TRBV7-2	TGTGCCAGCAGCTTACTTATCACAGATACGCAGTATTTT	CASSLLITDTQYF
-	TRBJ2-3	-	TRBV30	TGTGCCTGGAGTGGGCAGATTGGTATTAGCACAGATACGCAGTATTTT	CAWSGQIGISTDTQYF
-	TRBJ1-2	-	TRBV6-5	TGTGCCAGCGGTAAGGACAGCCACTATGGCTACACCTTC	CASGKDSHYGYTF
-	TRBJ1-6	TRBD1	TRBV27	TGTGCCAGCAGTTTATGGCAGGGGGCCTCCTATAATTCACCCCTCCACTTT	CASSLWQGASYNSPLHF
-	TRBJ2-3	-	TRBV5-4	TGTGCCAGCAGCGTCAACACAGATACGCAGTATTTT	CASSVNTDTQYF
-	TRBJ1-6	TRBD1	TRBV7-9	TGTGCCAGCAGCCTTGGACAGGGAGGATCACCCCTCCACTTT	CASSLGQGGSPLHF
-	TRBJ2-3	TRBD2	TRBV3-1/TRBV3-2	TGTGCCAGCAGCCAAGATATTACAGCGGGAGTAAAAGATACGCAGTATTTT	CASSQDITAGVKDTQYF
-	TRBJ2-7	TRBD1	TRBV3-1/TRBV3-2	TGTGCCAGCAGCCTAGGGACAGGGAACTACGAGCAGTACTTC	CASSLGTGNYEQYF
-	TRBJ1-6	TRBD1	TRBV2	TGTGCCAGCAGTCGAGACAGGGCGTCCTATAATTCACCCCTCCACTTT	CASSRDRASYNSPLHF
-	TRBJ2-1	TRBD1	TRBV28	TGTGCCAGCAGTTTATGGACAGGGGAATACAATGAGCAGTTCTTC	CASSLWTGEYNEQFF
-	TRBJ2-3	TRBD2	TRBV4-1	TGCGCCAGCAGCCCAATCCTGACTAGCGGGGAGGGAGATACGCAGTATTTT	CASSPILTSGEGDTQYF
once	TRBJ2-5	TRBD2	TRBV7-9	TGTGCCAGCAGCTTACCGGCGCTAGCGGGAGGGTACCAAGAGACCCAGTACTTC	CASSLPALAGGYQETQYF
once	TRBJ1-2	TRBD1	TRBV5-4	TGTGCCAGCAGCCGGGACAGTGGCTACACCTTC	CASSRDSGYTF
-	TRBJ1-1	-	TRBV3-1/TRBV3-2	TGTGCCAGCAGCCTATCAGGCGTAGGAACTGAAGCTTTCTTT	CASSLSGVGTEAFF
-	TRBJ2-1	TRBD2	TRBV11-3	TGTGCCAGCAGCGTACTAGCGGGGGGAAGTAACGAGCAGTTCTTC	CASSVLAGGSNEQFF
-	TRBJ2-7	-	TRBV5-1	TGCGCCAGCAGCTTGGGCGGAACCAACTCCTACGAGCAGTACTTC	CASSLGGTNSYEQYF
-	TRBJ2-5	-	TRBV11-3	TGTGCCAGCAGCTTAGGCCTAACTGAGACCCAGTACTTC	CASSLGLTETQYF
-	TRBJ1-1	TRBD1	TRBV11-3	TGTGCCAGCAGCTTAGTCCAGGGGGCGACTGAAGCTTTCTTT	CASSLVQGATEAFF
-	TRBJ2-5	TRBD1	TRBV3-1/TRBV3-2	TGTGCCAGCAGCCAAGATAGAGGACAGGGCGTTACTGAGACCCAGTACTTC	CASSQDRGQGVTETQYF
-	TRBJ2-2	-	TRBV7-8	TGTGCCAGCCGAGGCGGGGGCTACGCCGGGGAGCTGTTTTTT	CASRGGGYAGELFF
-	TRBJ2-7	TRBD1	TRBV18	TGTGCCAGCTCACCAGGACAGGGGGCTGTGGACGAGCAGTACTTC	CASSPGQGAVDEQYF
-	TRBJ2-5	TRBD2	TRBV7-9	TGTGCCAGCAGCGTAGGACTAGCGGGACCGTTAGAGACCCAGTACTTC	CASSVGLAGPLETQYF
-	TRBJ2-5	-	TRBV5-4	TGTGCCAGCAGTCTTCGAAGGGGTACCCAAGAGACCCAGTACTTC	CASSLRRGTQETQYF
-	TRBJ2-3	TRBD2	TRBV11-3	TGTGCCAGCAGCGGCGGACTTAGCGGGATCACAGATACGCAGTATTTT	CASSGGLSGITDTQYF
few	TRBJ2-7	-	TRBV7-2	TGTGCCAGCAGCCCGACAGTCCACCAAAACTACGAGCAGTACTTC	CASSPTVHQNYEQYF
-	TRBJ2-7	TRBD1	TRBV7-9	TGTGCCAGCAGCTTAGAGTCGACAGGGTACGAGCAGTACTTC	CASSLESTGYEQYF
-	TRBJ2-7	-	TRBV5-1	TGCGCCAGCAGAGCCGAGGCGCGATACGAGCAGTACTTC	CASRAEARYEQYF
-	TRBJ2-3	-	TRBV3-1/TRBV3-2	TGTGCCAGCAGCCAAGATTGGGGGCCCACTACAGATACGCAGTATTTT	CASSQDWGPTTDTQYF